This T cell receptor (beta chain) was sequenced during a study of cytomegalovirus exposure and HLA in healthy donors. Overall study: Within the Caucasian-associated ancestry cluster were more than 75% of the 350 to 400 genotyped donors.

Study-level results: Later analysis found that TCR beta chains associated with HLA were more clonally expanded than other, equally common chains. Most TCRs appeared rarely, but some public TCRs recurred in many donors. For TCR beta chains, V- and J-gene trimming was later linked to a missense DCLRE1C variant.

Regarding this clone: What it recognizes is unknown.

Trimming took 0 bases from V and 5 from J, leaving 17 bases between them. The CDR3 is 16 residues long. Per the germline V gene, CDR1 is SGHRS and CDR2 is YFSETQ. The primer mix had 60 Vbeta and 13 Jbeta primers. The protocol was immunoSEQ multiplex PCR, while the TCRdb copy is restricted to in-frame clones and leaves out a portion. The table lists around 100,000 clones, roughly four fifths of them singletons. The material sequenced was PBMCs. The chain employs TRBV5-1 and TRBJ1-1; the D is unclear. The origin of this receptor is a man aged 25 to 40 in good health and CMV-seropositive. Here the CDR3 DNA reads TGCGCCAGCAGCTTGGGCCCGCGGGGTGATGATACTGAAGCTTTCTTT. Translation gives CASSLGPRGDDTEAFF.